Given below is one T cell receptor (beta chain) in context. Its antigen is unidentified. This table comes from immunoSEQ multiplex PCR, and its TCRdb copy is limited to in-frame clones, with some not included. The sample holds around 120,000 clones, approximately 85% seen once. Unmatched junction bases numbered 8, after V lost 0 bases and J lost 1 base. Germline assignment: CDR1 LGHNT and CDR2 FRNRAP. The CDR3 extends over 19 amino acids. These data are taken from a study of T cell responses to AZD1222 COVID-19 vaccine. Study findings and constraints: Spike-wide vaccine-associated CD4 TCRs dominated at 160-218 and 743-854. The sample set comprised mostly white British donors with more females, and clonal diversity was possibly underestimated. Only five or six AZD1222 recipients tested seropositive at baseline.

The source material was peripheral blood, sampled on day 0 of MenACWY control vaccination. J is TRBJ2-1 and V is TRBV12-5; 11 bases fit TRBD2. The TCR comes from an adult in good health. Here the CDR3 DNA reads TGTGCTAGTGGTTTGGTAGGGCTTAGCGGGGGGGTATCCTACAATGAGCAGTTCTTC. It is translated as CASGLVGLSGGVSYNEQFF.